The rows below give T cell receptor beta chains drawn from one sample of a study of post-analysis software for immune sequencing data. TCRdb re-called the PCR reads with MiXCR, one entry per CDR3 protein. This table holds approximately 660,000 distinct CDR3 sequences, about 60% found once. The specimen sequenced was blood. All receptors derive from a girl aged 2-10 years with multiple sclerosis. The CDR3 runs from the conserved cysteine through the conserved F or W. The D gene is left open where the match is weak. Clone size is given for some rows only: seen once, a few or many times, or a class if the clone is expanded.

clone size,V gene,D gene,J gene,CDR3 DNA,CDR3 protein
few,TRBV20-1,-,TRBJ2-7,TGCAGTGCTAGAGTCTGGGCCGGATCTGACAACGAGCAGTACTTC,CSARVWAGSDNEQYF
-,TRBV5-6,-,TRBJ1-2,TGTGCCAGCAGCTTGTGGGGGGCGGACGGCTACACCTTC,CASSLWGADGYTF
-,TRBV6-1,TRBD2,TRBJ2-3,TGTGCCAGCAGTGCCTTGGGCCCGGGACTAGCGGGGGCTGCCACAGATACGCAGTATTTT,CASSALGPGLAGAATDTQYF
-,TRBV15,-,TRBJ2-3,TGTGCCACCGGACCTATAGGAGAGGGGACGCTAGATACGCAGTATTTT,CATGPIGEGTLDTQYF
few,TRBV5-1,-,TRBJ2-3,TGCGCCAGCAGCTTGGACTACTTCACAGATACGCAGTATTTT,CASSLDYFTDTQYF
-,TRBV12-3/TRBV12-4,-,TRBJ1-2,TGTGCCAGCAGTCTGAGGGGAGCCTATGGCTACACCTTC,CASSLRGAYGYTF
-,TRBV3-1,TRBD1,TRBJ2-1,TGTGCCAGCAGCCAACTCCGACAGGGGGCAATAAATGAGCAGTTCTTC,CASSQLRQGAINEQFF
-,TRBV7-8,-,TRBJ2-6,TGTGCCAGCAGCTTAAAGGGGGATTTGGGGGCCAACGTCCTGACTTTC,CASSLKGDLGANVLTF
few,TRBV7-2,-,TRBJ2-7,TGTGCCAGCAGCTTCTCCCTGGACGAGCAGTACTTC,CASSFSLDEQYF
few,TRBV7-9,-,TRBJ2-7,TGTGCCAGCAGCTTAGTCACGGGGGCCTACGAGCAGTACTTC,CASSLVTGAYEQYF
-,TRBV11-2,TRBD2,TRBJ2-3,TGTGCCAGCAGCTTAGTTCAGAGGGACTACCCGAGGGGTACGCAGTATTTT,CASSLVQRDYPRGTQYF
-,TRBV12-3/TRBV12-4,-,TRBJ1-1,TGTGCCAGCAGTTACAAGAGAAACACTGAAGCTTTCTTT,CASSYKRNTEAFF
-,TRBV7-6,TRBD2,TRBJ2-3,TGTGCCAGCAGCCGTGCAAGGGAGGGCGCAGATACGCAGTATTTT,CASSRAREGADTQYF
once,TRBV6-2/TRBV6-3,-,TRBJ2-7,TGTGCCAGCAGTTCGGACTACCGGTACGAGCAGTACTTC,CASSSDYRYEQYF
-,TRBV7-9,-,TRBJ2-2,TGTGCCAGCAGCTGGGACACCGGGGAGCTGTTTTTT,CASSWDTGELFF
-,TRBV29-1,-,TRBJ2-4,TGCAGCGTTGGTGAGGGGCGCATTCAGTACTTC,CSVGEGRIQYF
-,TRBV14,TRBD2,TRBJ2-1,TGTGCCAGCAGCCAAGACCGACTAGCGGGGGCGGTCTACAATGAGCAGTTCTTC,CASSQDRLAGAVYNEQFF